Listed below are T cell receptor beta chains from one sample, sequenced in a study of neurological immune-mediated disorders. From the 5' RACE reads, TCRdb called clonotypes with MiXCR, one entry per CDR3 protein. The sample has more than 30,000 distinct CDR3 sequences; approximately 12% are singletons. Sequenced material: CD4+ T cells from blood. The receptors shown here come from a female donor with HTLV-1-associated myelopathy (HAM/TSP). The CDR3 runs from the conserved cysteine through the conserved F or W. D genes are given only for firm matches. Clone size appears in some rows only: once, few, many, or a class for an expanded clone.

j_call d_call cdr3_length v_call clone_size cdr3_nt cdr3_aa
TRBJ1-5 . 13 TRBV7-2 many TGTGCCAGCAGCACTTATAGCAATCAGCCCCAGCATTTT CASSTYSNQPQHF
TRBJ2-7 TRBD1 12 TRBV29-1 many TGCAGCGTTGATGGACAGGCGGGCGAGCAGTACTTC CSVDGQAGEQYF
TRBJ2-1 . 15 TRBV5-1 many TGCGCCAGCAGCTTGGACCCCCTCTCCTACAATGAGCAGTTCTTC CASSLDPLSYNEQFF
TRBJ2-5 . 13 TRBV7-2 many TGTGCCAGCAGCCCCGGCCAGGGGGAGACCCAGTACTTC CASSPGQGETQYF
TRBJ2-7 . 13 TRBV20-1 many TGCAGTGCTAAGGGCCACAGGGAAACGGTGCAGTACTTC CSAKGHRETVQYF
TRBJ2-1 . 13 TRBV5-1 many TGCGCCAGCAGCGGTTTAGGGAGCGGTGAGCAGTTCTTC CASSGLGSGEQFF
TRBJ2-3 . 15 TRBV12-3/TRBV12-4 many TGTGCCAGCAGTTTAGGCGGCTTAGCTGGAGATACGCAGTATTTT CASSLGGLAGDTQYF
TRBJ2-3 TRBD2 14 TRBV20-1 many TGCAGTGCGGTAGCGGGAGGGAGCACAGATACGCAGTATTTT CSAVAGGSTDTQYF
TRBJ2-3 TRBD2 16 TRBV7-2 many TGTGCCAGCAGCGCAGGGCTAGCGGGAGGTGAAGATACGCAGTATTTT CASSAGLAGGEDTQYF
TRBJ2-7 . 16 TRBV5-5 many TGTGCCAGCAGCTTGGACAGCCCCCTCGCTTCCTACGAGCAGTACTTC CASSLDSPLASYEQYF
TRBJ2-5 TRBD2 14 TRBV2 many TGTGCCAGCGTCGGAGCGGGAGTGTCAGGGACCCAGTACTTC CASVGAGVSGTQYF
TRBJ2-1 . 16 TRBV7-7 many TGTGCTAGCAGCTTACACGGAACCAGCTCCTACAATGAGCAGTTCTTC CASSLHGTSSYNEQFF
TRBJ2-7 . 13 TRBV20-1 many TGCAGTGCCTCTCGGGACACCAGCTACGAGCAGTACTTC CSASRDTSYEQYF
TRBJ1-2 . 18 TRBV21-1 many TGTGCCAGCAGCACCCGAGAAGAGAGGGGACAGGGTAACTATGGCTACACCTTC CASSTREERGQGNYGYTF
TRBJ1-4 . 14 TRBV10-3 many TGTGCCATCCGGCGGGAGGGGCGCGATGAAAAACTGTTTTTT CAIRREGRDEKLFF
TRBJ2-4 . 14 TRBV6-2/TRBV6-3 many TGTGCCAGCAGTTATGAACTAGCCAAAAACATTCAGTACTTC CASSYELAKNIQYF
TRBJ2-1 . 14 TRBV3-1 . TGTGCCAGCCAAGGGGGGAGCTCCTACAATGAGCAGTTCTTC CASQGGSSYNEQFF
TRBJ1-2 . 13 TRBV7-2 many TGTGCCAGCACCTTAGCGGGCCTGGATGGCTACACCTTC CASTLAGLDGYTF
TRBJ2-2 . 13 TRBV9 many TGTGCCAGCAGCGCTTTGGACACCGGGGAGCTGTTTTTT CASSALDTGELFF
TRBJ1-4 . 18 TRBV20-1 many TGCAGTGCTAGATCGTTTGTGATCCAGGGGTCGGGGGGTGAAAAACTGTTTTTT CSARSFVIQGSGGEKLFF
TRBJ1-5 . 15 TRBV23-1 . TGCGCCAGCAGTCAGTGGACAGTTAGCAATCAGCCCCAGCATTTT CASSQWTVSNQPQHF
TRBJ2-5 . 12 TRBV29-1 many TGCAGCGGGGGGTCGGGGGAGGAGACCCAGTACTTC CSGGSGEETQYF
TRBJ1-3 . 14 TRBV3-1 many TGTGCCAGCAGCTACGGGAGGTCCGGAAACACCATATATTTT CASSYGRSGNTIYF
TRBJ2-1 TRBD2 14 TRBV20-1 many TGCAGTGCTAGAGAGGGGGGAGGGCTACAAGAGCAGTTCTTC CSAREGGGLQEQFF
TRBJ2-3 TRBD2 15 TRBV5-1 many TGCGCCAGCAGCTTCGCGAGACTAGCGACAGATACGCAGTATTTT CASSFARLATDTQYF
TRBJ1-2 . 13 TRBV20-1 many TGCAGTGCTAGTCCGGAGGACTCCTATGGCTACACCTTC CSASPEDSYGYTF
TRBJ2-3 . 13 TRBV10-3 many TGTGCCATCAGTATCGATAGCACAGATACGCAGTATTTT CAISIDSTDTQYF
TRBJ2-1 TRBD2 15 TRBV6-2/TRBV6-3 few TGTGCCAGCAGTTACGAGGCGGGGGGGGCCGGAGAGCAGTTCTTC CASSYEAGGAGEQFF